This record covers a single T cell receptor beta chain. The antigen remains undetermined. Taken at least 2 cm from the tumor margin, the adjacent lung showed no atypia. The sample originates from a study of T cells in localized non-small cell lung cancer. Whole-study results and caveats: Across samples, adjacent lung featured a median 57 of the top 100 tumor clones. Without multi-region sequencing, intratumor heterogeneity could not be excluded. It was uninvolved adjacent lung that showed the highest T cell clonality, exceeding tumor.

Repertoires were generated with immunoSEQ multiplex PCR, while TCRdb's copy carries only in-frame clones and drops some. The table includes approximately 3,100 clones, around 33% detected once. V was cut by 1 base and J by 2 bases, with 5 bases left in between. The CDR3 loop spans 13 amino acids. Germline CDR1 reads SGHDN; CDR2 reads FVKESK. The rearrangement uses TRBV14 and TRBJ2-5; no reliable D call. This clonotype originated in a male donor aged 60 or over with stage I squamous cell lung carcinoma. The sequenced sample was normal lung tissue next to the tumor, obtained before any cancer treatment. In DNA, the CDR3 is TGTGCCAGCAGCCAAGTACCACAAGAGACCCAGTACTTC. This sequence encodes CASSQVPQETQYF.